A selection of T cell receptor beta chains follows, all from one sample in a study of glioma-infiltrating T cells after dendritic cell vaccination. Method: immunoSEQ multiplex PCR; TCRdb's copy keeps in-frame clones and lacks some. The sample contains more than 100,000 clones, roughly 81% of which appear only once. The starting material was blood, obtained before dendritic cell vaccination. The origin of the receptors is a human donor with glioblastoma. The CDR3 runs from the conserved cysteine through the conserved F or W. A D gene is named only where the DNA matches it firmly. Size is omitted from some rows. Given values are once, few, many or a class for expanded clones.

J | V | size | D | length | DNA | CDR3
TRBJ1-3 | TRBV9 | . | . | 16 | TGTGCCAGCAGCGTAGGGGGGGGAAGCTCTGGAAACACCATATATTTT | CASSVGGGSSGNTIYF
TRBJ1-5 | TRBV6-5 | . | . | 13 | TGTGCCACCGCAAGGCAGGGGAATCAGCCCCAGCATTTT | CATARQGNQPQHF
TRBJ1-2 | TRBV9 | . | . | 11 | TGTGCCAGCAAAGAACGGGATGGCTACACCTTC | CASKERDGYTF
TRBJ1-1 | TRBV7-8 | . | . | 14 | TGTGCCAGCAGCTTAGCGACGCGGGGCACTGAAGCTTTCTTT | CASSLATRGTEAFF
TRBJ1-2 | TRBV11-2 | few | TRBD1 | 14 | TGTGCCAGCAGACAAACCAGGGGGTATATGGGCTACACCTTC | CASRQTRGYMGYTF
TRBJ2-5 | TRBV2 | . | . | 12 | TGTGCCAGCAGTGAGTCGCGTGAGACCCAGTACTTC | CASSESRETQYF
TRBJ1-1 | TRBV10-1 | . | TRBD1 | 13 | TGCGCCAGCAGTTATTCAGGGGGCACTGAAGCTTTCTTT | CASSYSGGTEAFF
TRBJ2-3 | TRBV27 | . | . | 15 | TGTGCCAGCAGTTTATCTGTTTCTAGCACAGATACGCAGTATTTT | CASSLSVSSTDTQYF
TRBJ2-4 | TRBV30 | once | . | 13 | TGTGCCTGGAGTTACGCAGGGAACAACATTCAGTACTTC | CAWSYAGNNIQYF
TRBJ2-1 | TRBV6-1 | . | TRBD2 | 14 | TGTGCCAGCAGCGGGGCTAGCGGGGGGAATGAGCAGTTCTTC | CASSGASGGNEQFF